This T cell receptor beta chain came from a study of patients and donors after allogeneic stem cell transplantation. TCRdb re-called the RT-PCR reads with MiXCR, one entry per CDR3 protein. The sample consists of about 960,000 distinct CDR3 sequences, roughly 18% of them appearing once. From germline, CDR1 is SGHTA and CDR2 FQGNSA. CDR3 length: 15 residues. V shed 5 bases and J 7 bases; nucleotides not matched to a gene: 4. This clonotype was seen more than once but under ten times. This receptor was identified in a human donor who was either an allogeneic HSCT recipient or a stem cell or donor lymphocyte infusion donor (not recorded which). It is not recorded whose cells these are; they may come from a transplant donor. Sample: blood, either unsorted or a sorted T cell fraction (not recorded which). V gene TRBV7-2 combines with J gene TRBJ2-4; 14 bases line up with TRBD2. CDR3: CASSPRTSGGNIQYF. The CDR3 DNA sequence: TGTGCCAGCAGCCCCCGGACTAGCGGGGGGAACATTCAGTACTTC.